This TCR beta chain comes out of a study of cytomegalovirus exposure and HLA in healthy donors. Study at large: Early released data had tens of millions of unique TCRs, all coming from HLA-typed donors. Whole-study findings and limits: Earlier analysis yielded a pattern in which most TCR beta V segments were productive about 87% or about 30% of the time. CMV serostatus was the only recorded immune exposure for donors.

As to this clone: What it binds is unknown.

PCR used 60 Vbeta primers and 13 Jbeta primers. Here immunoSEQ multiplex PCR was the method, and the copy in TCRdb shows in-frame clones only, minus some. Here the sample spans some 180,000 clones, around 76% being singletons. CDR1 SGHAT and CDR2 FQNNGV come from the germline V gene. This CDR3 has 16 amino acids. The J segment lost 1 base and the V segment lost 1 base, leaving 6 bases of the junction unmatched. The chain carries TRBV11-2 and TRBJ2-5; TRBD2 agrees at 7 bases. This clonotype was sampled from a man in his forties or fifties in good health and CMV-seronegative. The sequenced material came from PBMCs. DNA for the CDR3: TGTGCCAGCAGCTTAGGAGGAGCGGGAAGCCAAGAGACCCAGTACTTC. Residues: CASSLGGAGSQETQYF.